This TCR beta chain was profiled in a study of T cell responses to AZD1222 COVID-19 vaccine. TCRdb's copy holds only in-frame clones and misses some; the assay was immunoSEQ multiplex PCR. Of roughly 120,000 clones listed, roughly four fifths are singletons. Study outcomes and limitations: Following two doses of AZD1222, Spike-specific TCR breadth and depth rose. Repertoire collection took place solely once the T cell response had peaked.

Details on this clone: Its antigen is as yet unknown.

This TCR derives from an adult in good health. The specimen was peripheral blood, collected on day 0 of AZD1222 vaccination.

Here the CDR3 reads CASSLRNTGELFF. The CDR3 DNA is TGTGCCAGCAGCCTCCGGAACACCGGGGAGCTGTTTTTT. The chain employs TRBV3-1 (or the pseudogene TRBV3-2) and TRBJ2-2; D is uncertain. The CDR3 consists of 13 residues. With 4 bases removed from V and 1 base from J, the gap between germline ends came to 4 bases. Germline V gene lookup returns CDR1 LGHDT and CDR2 YNNKEL (reference sequence).